This is a list of T cell receptor beta chains from one sample in a study of molecular identifiers for immune sequencing clone quantification. Each CDR3 protein gets one entry after TCRdb re-called the PCR reads with MiXCR. The sample contains over 300,000 distinct CDR3 sequences, 24% of which appear only once. Sequencing was performed on naive CD8+ T cells from blood, with Jurkat cell RNA spiked in. These receptor sequences come from a human donor in good health. Some libraries in this study had Jurkat cell RNA spiked in. CDR3s include the opening cysteine and the closing phenylalanine or tryptophan. Each record gives: J gene, clone size, D gene, V gene, CDR3 DNA, CDR3 protein. The D gene is left open where the match is weak. Size values are once, few and many counts, or a class for expanded clones, and some rows have none.

>TRBJ2-2|NA|NA|TRBV9
TGTGCCAGCAACACAGAAATTAACACCGGGGAGCTGCTTTTT
CASNTEINTGELLF
>TRBJ2-7|many|NA|TRBV29-1
TGCAGCGTTGAAGTGCAGGGCACGGACGAGCAGTACTTC
CSVEVQGTDEQYF
>TRBJ2-7|many|NA|TRBV20-1
TGCAGTGCTAGAGATGCGCAGGGTGAGTCCTACGAGCAGTACTTC
CSARDAQGESYEQYF
>TRBJ1-1|many|NA|TRBV6-1
TGTGCCAGCAGTCCCCGTCCAGGGCAGAACACTGAAGCTTTCTTT
CASSPRPGQNTEAFF
>TRBJ1-4|few|NA|TRBV4-3
TGCGCCAGCAGTCTCGACGGGGAAGCAACTAATGAAAAACTGTTTTTT
CASSLDGEATNEKLFF
>TRBJ2-3|few|NA|TRBV27
TGTGCCACCGAACGTCCAGGGGCAGATACGCAGTATTTT
CATERPGADTQYF
>TRBJ2-7|few|NA|TRBV7-9
TGTGCCAGCAGCTTAGCGCCGGACGAGCAGTACTTC
CASSLAPDEQYF
>TRBJ1-2|few|NA|TRBV19
TGTGCCAGTAGTAAATACGGGGGCTATGGCTACACCTTC
CASSKYGGYGYTF
>TRBJ2-1|NA|TRBD1|TRBV23-1
TGCGCCAGCAGTCAATCGGGGGGGACAGGGGTCGGGTGTGAGCAGTTCTTC
CASSQSGGTGVGCEQFF
>TRBJ2-7|many|NA|TRBV5-1
TGCGCCAGCAGCCAGGGACACCTCGCCGAGCAGTACTTC
CASSQGHLAEQYF
>TRBJ2-3|NA|TRBD2|TRBV7-2
TGTGCCAGCAGCTTTAGCGGGGGGGCCTACACAGATACGCAGTATTTT
CASSFSGGAYTDTQYF
>TRBJ2-2|few|TRBD2|TRBV12-3/TRBV12-4
TGTGCCAGCAGTTTGCCATGGGGGACTAGCGGGAGCTACGGGGAGCTGTTTTTT
CASSLPWGTSGSYGELFF
>TRBJ1-1|many|NA|TRBV12-3/TRBV12-4
TGTGCCAGCAGTTTGGCAGGGAGGACTGAAGCTTTCTTT
CASSLAGRTEAFF
>TRBJ2-3|few|TRBD2|TRBV29-1
TGCAGCGTTGTGGGGGGGGTTTTCCTGCTCACAGATACGCAGTATTTT
CSVVGGVFLLTDTQYF
>TRBJ1-2|NA|TRBD1|TRBV3-1
TGTGCCAGCAGCCAAGGATCCGGGACAGGGAATTGGTATGGCTACACCTTC
CASSQGSGTGNWYGYTF
>TRBJ2-3|NA|NA|TRBV28
TGTGCCAGCAGTTTATTCCTGGCAGGTAGCACAGATACGCAGTATTTT
CASSLFLAGSTDTQYF
>TRBJ2-5|many|NA|TRBV29-1
TGCAGCGTCTGGACTGAAGAGACCCAGTACTTC
CSVWTEETQYF
>TRBJ2-3|many|NA|TRBV7-9
TGTGCCAGCAGCTTATCCACGGGGGCGGCCGAAGATACGCAGTATTTT
CASSLSTGAAEDTQYF
>TRBJ2-6|NA|NA|TRBV20-1
TGCAGTGCTCAAGAACAGGGATCTGGGGCCAACGTCCTGACTTTC
CSAQEQGSGANVLTF
>TRBJ2-3|few|TRBD1|TRBV28
TGTGCCAGCAGAACCGGGACAGGAGGGCCTGGGGATACGCAGTATTTT
CASRTGTGGPGDTQYF
>TRBJ1-5|few|NA|TRBV6-6
TGTGCCAGCAAGGAGGTCAGGGGCCCGGTTCAGCCCCAGCATTTT
CASKEVRGPVQPQHF
>TRBJ1-4|many|NA|TRBV7-6
TGTGCCAGCCGAGGGGATGAAAAACTGTTTTTT
CASRGDEKLFF
>TRBJ1-1|NA|NA|TRBV11-2
TGTGCCAGCAGCTTGCAGGCAGTGAACACTGAAGCTTTCTTT
CASSLQAVNTEAFF
>TRBJ2-7|NA|NA|TRBV5-3
TGTGCCAGCAGCGTGCGGGGCCTGACCTACGAGCAGTACTTC
CASSVRGLTYEQYF
>TRBJ2-3|few|NA|TRBV7-7
TGTGCCAGCAGCTTAACCCCGGACAGATCGAGCACAGATACGCAGTATTTT
CASSLTPDRSSTDTQYF
>TRBJ1-1|NA|NA|TRBV4-1
TGCGCCAGCAGCCGGAGGGGGGGCGCTGGCACTGAAGCTTTCTTT
CASSRRGGAGTEAFF
>TRBJ2-3|many|NA|TRBV12-3/TRBV12-4
TGTGCCAGCAGTCAACGGGTCGGATCAGATACGCAGTATTTT
CASSQRVGSDTQYF
>TRBJ2-3|few|TRBD2|TRBV27
TGTGCCAGCAGTAAACTACTAGCGGAGAGCACAGATACGCAGTATTTT
CASSKLLAESTDTQYF
>TRBJ2-7|few|TRBD2|TRBV10-3
TGTGCCACCGGGGAGGGCAGCCCCGAGCAGTACTTC
CATGEGSPEQYF
>TRBJ1-5|few|NA|TRBV12-3/TRBV12-4
TGTGCCAGCAGCCCAGGGGTTGTCTCGAGTCATCAGCCCCAGCATTTT
CASSPGVVSSHQPQHF
>TRBJ1-4|NA|NA|TRBV9
TGTGCCAGCAGCGTAGATCCGCAAACTAATGAAAAACTGTTTTTT
CASSVDPQTNEKLFF
>TRBJ2-7|many|NA|TRBV28
TGTGCCAGCACTTTAAGGGGAGGCCCCTACGAGCAGTACTTC
CASTLRGGPYEQYF
>TRBJ2-4|NA|NA|TRBV4-3
TGCGCCAGCAGCCAAGTCTACAGTGATGCCAAAAACATTCAGTACTTC
CASSQVYSDAKNIQYF
>TRBJ1-3|many|NA|TRBV29-1
TGCAGCGTTGAGGGGACACACTCTGGAAACACCATATATTTT
CSVEGTHSGNTIYF
>TRBJ2-7|many|TRBD2|TRBV7-2
TGTGCCAGCAGCTTTGGCGGGGGGGCAATGGAGCAGTACTTC
CASSFGGGAMEQYF
>TRBJ1-1|many|NA|TRBV7-9
TGTGCCAGCAGCTTAATCCCGGGAGCGAAAACGGGCACTGAAGCTTTCTTT
CASSLIPGAKTGTEAFF
>TRBJ2-7|NA|TRBD2|TRBV18
TGTGCCAGCTCTCACACCCCCGAGACTAGCGGTTACGAGCAGTACTTC
CASSHTPETSGYEQYF
>TRBJ2-7|many|NA|TRBV30
TGTGCCTGGAGTGTACAATACGAGCAGTACTTC
CAWSVQYEQYF
>TRBJ1-5|many|TRBD1|TRBV19
TGTGCCAGTAGCCCGGGGGACAGAGGATTCAATCAGCCCCAGCATTTT
CASSPGDRGFNQPQHF
>TRBJ1-1|NA|NA|TRBV4-3
TGCGCCAGCAGCCAAGATTACAGGCAGGACACTGAAGCTTTCTTT
CASSQDYRQDTEAFF
>TRBJ2-3|many|TRBD1|TRBV14
TGTGCCAGCAGCATCTGGACAGGGGGCACGACAGATACGCAGTATTTT
CASSIWTGGTTDTQYF
>TRBJ2-3|few|TRBD2|TRBV7-3
TGTGCCAGCAGCTTATCCCCGATCCGGACTAGCGGGGTCACAGATACGCAGTATTTT
CASSLSPIRTSGVTDTQYF
>TRBJ2-7|NA|TRBD1|TRBV6-2/TRBV6-3
TGTGCCAGCAATCTCCCGGGACAGGGGGACTACGAGCAGTACTTC
CASNLPGQGDYEQYF
>TRBJ2-1|many|TRBD2|TRBV5-6
TGTGCCAGCAGCTTAGCCATTAGCGGGAGATGGTATGAGCAGTTCTTC
CASSLAISGRWYEQFF
>TRBJ2-1|NA|NA|TRBV12-3/TRBV12-4
TGTGCCAGCCAGTTTGAGGAGGCGCGGGAGCAGTTCTTC
CASQFEEAREQFF
>TRBJ2-2|many|NA|TRBV29-1
TGCAGCGTTCAGGAGGCCACCGGGGAGCTGTTTTTT
CSVQEATGELFF
>TRBJ2-7|NA|NA|TRBV29-1
TGCAGCGTTGGGCCAGGGGATTCCTACGAGCAGTACTTC
CSVGPGDSYEQYF
>TRBJ1-2|few|NA|TRBV4-3
TGCGCCAGCAGCCAAGATATTTCGCCGACCACTCCCGGCTACACCTTC
CASSQDISPTTPGYTF
>TRBJ2-5|many|NA|TRBV4-1
TGCGCCAGCAGCCAAGGACTAGGAAAAGAGACCCAGTACTTC
CASSQGLGKETQYF
>TRBJ1-3|many|NA|TRBV4-3
TGCGCCAGCAGCCAAGATTGGAGCTCTGGAAACACCATATATTTT
CASSQDWSSGNTIYF
>TRBJ2-3|NA|TRBD2|TRBV9
TGTGCCAGCAGCGTAGAGGGAGGGACCCGCACAGATACGCAGTATTTT
CASSVEGGTRTDTQYF
>TRBJ1-1|many|NA|TRBV4-3
TGCGCCAGCAGCCAAGTGCCGGGAGTGTTGACTGAAGCTTTCTTT
CASSQVPGVLTEAFF
>TRBJ2-3|many|TRBD1|TRBV12-3/TRBV12-4
TGTGCCAGCAGTCCTGACAGGGCCGGGACAGATACGCAGTATTTT
CASSPDRAGTDTQYF
>TRBJ2-1|many|NA|TRBV5-1
TGCGCCAGCAGCTCAACTCCCGGGTCATACAATGAGCAGTTCTTC
CASSSTPGSYNEQFF